A single sample is the source of the 31 T cell receptor beta chains below, sequenced in a study of T-cell memory formation after mild COVID-19 (dated by TCRdb to the early 2020s). Preparation of the library involved 5' RACE. Data came from an Illumina NovaSeq 6000. TCRdb ran its own pipeline on the public reads, namely fastp trimming at Q25 and MiXCR clone calling, and kept in-frame beta chains. Rows are combined by CDR3 protein, so each entry shows the most common genes and DNA. The sample data list 89,000 or so distinct CDR3 sequences, and roughly 13% of these were observed just once. In total, the top ten clones hold around 41% of the sample. Specimen: PBMCs or a T cell subset sorted from them (not recorded which). All receptors derive from a man aged 18 to 30 who had mild COVID-19 (a few samples of this study predate the infection). The sample titles of this study are shuffled in the database, so cell type and time point are left out; the donor was told from shared clones.

In its sample, this clonotype was seen a few times. CDR3 bases: TGTGCCAGCAGTTCCGGGATAGGCTACGAGCAGTACTTC. This sequence encodes CASSSGIGYEQYF. The V and J genes are TRBV6-2 or TRBV6-3 and TRBJ2-7; D might be TRBD2 (5 bases). This CDR3 comprises 13 residues. Per germline, CDR1 MNHEY and CDR2 SVGEGT. V lost 4 bases and J lost 3, with 10 bases in between.

The CDR3 coding sequence is TGTGCCAGCTCACCTCTCGTTGGGGTTGGTTTCGGCTACACCTTC. Protein: CASSPLVGVGFGYTF. The V gene is TRBV5-4, the J gene TRBJ1-2; D is uncertain. Germline V gene data show CDR1 as SGHNT and CDR2 as YYREEE (reference sequence). CDR3 length: 15 amino acids. V was shortened by 7 bases and J by 8 bases, with 24 bases between the two germline ends.

The sample holds a few counts of this clonotype. The chain links TRBV7-9 to TRBJ2-5; D gene unclear. V lost 5 bases and J 0 bases, leaving 7 bases between the germline ends. The CDR3 length is 13 residues. Germline CDR1 is SEHNR and CDR2 is FQNEAQ (reference sequence). CDR3 nucleotides: TGTGCCAGCAGCCCTCTGGACCAAGAGACCCAGTACTTC. Its protein is CASSPLDQETQYF. Variable domain in full (rest from reference TRBV7-9 and TRBJ2-5): DTGVSQNPRHKITKRGQNVTFRCDPISEHNRLYWYRQTLGQGPEFLTYFQNEAQLEKSRLLSDRFSAERPKGSFSTLEIQRTEQGDSAMYLCASSPLDQETQYFGPGTRLLVL.

The J gene is TRBJ1-2, the V gene TRBV29-1; TRBD1 matches 8 bases. The CDR3 is 15 amino acids. The V gene's germline CDR1 is SQVTM and CDR2 ANQGSEA. V lost 4 bases, J lost 7 bases, and 14 bases stayed unmatched. The CDR3, as DNA: TGCAGCGTTGGCCCTCCTTCGACAGGGGACGGTGGCTACACCTTC. Encoded protein: CSVGPPSTGDGGYTF. The entire variable domain, with the rest obtained from reference TRBV29-1 and TRBJ1-2, is as follows: SAVISQKPSRDICQRGTSLTIQCQVDSQVTMMFWYRQQPGQSLTLIATANQGSEATYESGFVIDKFPISRPNLTFSTLTVSNMSPEDSSIYLCSVGPPSTGDGGYTFGSGTRLTVV.

This clonotype was detected only a few times. The chain carries TRBV18 and TRBJ2-7; 7 bases line up with TRBD1. CDR1 and CDR2 from the germline V gene are KGHSH and LQKENI. The CDR3 has 14 amino acids. V gave up 3 bases and J gave up 3 bases; unmatched junction bases: 5. The CDR3 reads CASSPPGQIYEQYF. In nucleotides, the CDR3 is TGTGCCAGCTCACCTCCGGGACAGATCTACGAGCAGTACTTC.

The table lists this clonotype with a few counts. The gene calls are TRBV2 and TRBJ1-2, with TRBD1 matching over 8 bases. The J segment lost 3 bases and the V segment lost 10 bases, leaving 7 bases of the junction unmatched. The CDR3 sequence is 13 residues long. Germline CDR1 SNHLY, CDR2 FYNNEI. The CDR3 DNA reads as TGTGCCACATTACAGGGGGTGTACTATGGCTACACCTTC. Its translation: CATLQGVYYGYTF.

This clonotype was seen only a few times. V usage is TRBV12-3 or TRBV12-4 and J usage is TRBJ1-5; the D gene is possibly TRBD1 (6 bases). Trimming shortened V by 6 bases and J by 1 base, and 13 bases separated the two germline ends. CDR3 length: 15 amino acids. The CDR3 here is CASRPGTKSNQPQHF. For the CDR3, the DNA is TGTGCCAGCAGACCCGGGACAAAAAGCAATCAGCCCCAGCATTTT.

This clonotype was counted between two and nine times. The chain combines TRBV6-5 with TRBJ1-5; D remains unclear. V lost 6 bases and J 3 bases, leaving 15 bases between the germline ends. Germline-derived CDR1 and CDR2 are MNHEY and SVGAGI. This CDR3 has 15 amino acids. This chain's CDR3 is CASRLADGANQPQHF. For the CDR3, the DNA is TGTGCCAGCAGGTTAGCGGACGGCGCCAATCAGCCCCAGCATTTT.

The rearrangement joins TRBV29-1 to TRBJ2-6, with a possible D match to TRBD2 (5 bases). The germline CDR1 and CDR2 sequences are SQVTM and ANQGSEA. The V end lost 6 bases, the J end lost 4 bases, and 16 bases lay between the germline ends. The CDR3 contains 15 residues. The CDR3 is CSVARPGYGANVLTF. For the CDR3, the DNA is TGCAGCGTCGCGAGACCGGGATACGGGGCCAACGTCCTGACTTTC.

The V and J genes are TRBV5-1 and TRBJ2-7; D is possibly TRBD1 or TRBD2 (5 bases each). The CDR3 runs to 13 residues. Germline lookup yields CDR1 SGHRS and CDR2 YFSETQ. The germline V and J ends were trimmed by 7 bases and 4 bases, with 15 bases remaining between them. DNA for the CDR3: TGCGCCAGCTGGGGGTCTAGCCCGTACGAGCAGTACTTC. Protein: CASWGSSPYEQYF.

The chain carries TRBV7-3 and TRBJ2-5; D perhaps matches TRBD1 (6 bases). From germline, CDR1 is SGHTA and CDR2 FQGTGA. V was clipped by 6 bases and J by 5 bases, with 13 bases between them. This CDR3 is 13 amino acids long. In DNA form, the CDR3 reads TGTGCCAGCAGTCCAGGGGTCCGGGAGACCCAGTACTTC. Amino acid sequence: CASSPGVRETQYF.

This clonotype was counted between two and nine times. The genes are TRBV9 and TRBJ2-5; 10 nucleotides agree with TRBD2. The CDR3 covers 14 residues. The trim removed 4 bases at V and 5 bases at J, leaving 5 bases unmatched. The germline V gene has CDR1 SGDLS and CDR2 YYNGEE. The CDR3 DNA is TGTGCCAGCAGCAATAGCGGGGGGATGGAGACCCAGTACTTC. Encoded protein: CASSNSGGMETQYF.

The V call is TRBV2, the J call TRBJ2-3; no reliable D call. With 9 bases removed from V and 6 bases from J, the gap between germline ends came to 19 bases. The CDR3 extends over 14 amino acids. Germline V gene data show CDR1 as SNHLY and CDR2 as FYNNEI. The CDR3 sequence is CAREFGSGADTQYF. The DNA of the CDR3 is TGTGCCAGAGAATTTGGGTCTGGAGCGGATACGCAGTATTTT.

V usage is TRBV7-2 and J usage is TRBJ2-2, with D perhaps TRBD1 or TRBD2 (6 bases each). Germline loops: CDR1 SGHTA, CDR2 FQGNSA. Trimming took 7 bases from V and 3 from J, leaving 9 bases between them. The CDR3 runs 13 residues. The CDR3, as DNA: TGTGCCAGCAAGGGGGAGGACACCGGGGAGCTGTTTTTT. Protein product: CASKGEDTGELFF.

A few counts support this clonotype. The chain is built from TRBV6-5 and TRBJ2-3; no clear D. The germline V and J ends were trimmed by 4 bases and 1 base, with 18 bases remaining between them. This CDR3 contains 17 residues. The germline gives CDR1 MNHEY, CDR2 SVGAGI. The DNA for the CDR3 is TGTGCCAGCAGTTCACCGTTAGAGGCGAAGGGCACAGATACGCAGTATTTT. It encodes CASSSPLEAKGTDTQYF.

This clonotype was counted many times. The V and J genes are TRBV24-1 and TRBJ2-3; 7 bases are a match to TRBD1. The V gene end was trimmed by 0 bases and the J gene end by 5 bases; junction bases not matched to a gene: 4. This CDR3 comprises 15 residues. Germline V lookup: CDR1 KGHDR, CDR2 SFDVKD. The CDR3 nucleotides read TGTGCCACCAGTGATTTGAGGGACAGTCAAGATACGCAGTATTTT. Its translation is CATSDLRDSQDTQYF.

This clonotype was counted between two and nine times. The chain is built from TRBV6-6 and TRBJ2-1; D may be TRBD1 (6 bases). The ends were cut back, 6 bases at V and 8 bases at J, with 17 bases in the middle. Germline CDR1 MNHNY, CDR2 SVGAGI (reference sequence). This CDR3 is 14 amino acids long. The CDR3 loop reads CASRGHGVADEQFF. CDR3 DNA: TGTGCCAGCAGGGGACACGGGGTTGCGGATGAGCAGTTCTTC.

There are a few counts of this clonotype. The chain couples TRBV15 to TRBJ1-1; 9 nucleotides align to TRBD1. V shed 7 bases and J 1 base; nucleotides not matched to a gene: 7. Germline V gives CDR1 LNHNV, CDR2 YYDKDF (reference sequence). The length of the CDR3 is 15 residues. This chain's CDR3 is CATKSRDRENTEAFF. CDR3 bases: TGTGCCACCAAAAGTCGGGACAGGGAGAACACTGAAGCTTTCTTT.

This clonotype was observed a handful of times. This chain joins TRBV28 and TRBJ2-7, with a possible D match to TRBD1 (5 bases). The CDR3 consists of 14 residues. V lost 5 bases, J lost 4 bases, and 15 bases lay in between. Germline V gene data show CDR1 as MDHEN and CDR2 as SYDVKM. The CDR3 sequence is CASSPTAFGYEQYF. CDR3 bases: TGTGCCAGCAGTCCGACAGCTTTCGGGTACGAGCAGTACTTC.

The chain joins TRBV6-5 to TRBJ2-7; D remains ambiguous. With 5 bases removed from V and 6 bases from J, the gap between germline ends came to 17 bases. The CDR3 loop spans 14 amino acids. Germline V gives CDR1 MNHEY, CDR2 SVGAGI. CDR3 nucleotides: TGTGCCAGCAGTGAGGCTTCAGGTGTATTCGAGCAGTACTTC. Translating gives CASSEASGVFEQYF.

Only a few counts were recorded for this clonotype. This chain links TRBV10-1 with TRBJ2-2; TRBD2 aligns across 10 bases. Germline V CDR1 and CDR2: WNHNN, SYGVQD (reference sequence). Trimming at V came to 10 bases and at J to 8 bases, leaving 4 bases not matched to a gene. This CDR3 region has 12 residues. The CDR3 loop is CATSGGLGELFF. The CDR3 DNA sequence: TGCGCCACTAGCGGGGGCCTTGGGGAGCTGTTTTTT.

This clonotype has only a few counts. The genes are TRBV7-9 and TRBJ1-2; D remains unclear. Germline assignment: CDR1 SEHNR and CDR2 FQNEAQ (reference sequence). The CDR3 length is 12 residues. V lost 1 base, J lost 7 bases, and 7 bases lay in between. CDR3 loop: CASSLVAPGYTF. CDR3 coding DNA: TGTGCCAGCAGCTTAGTGGCCCCTGGCTACACCTTC.

The rearrangement uses TRBV7-9 and TRBJ1-2; 7 nucleotides align to TRBD1. The V segment lost 5 bases and the J segment 4 bases; nucleotides outside the gene matches: 4. Germline V gene data show CDR1 as SEHNR and CDR2 as FQNEAQ (reference sequence). The CDR3 consists of 13 residues. The CDR3 is CASSPRDSYGYTF. The CDR3 coding sequence is TGTGCCAGCAGCCCCCGGGACAGCTATGGCTACACCTTC.

The V and J genes are TRBV28 and TRBJ1-3; no clear D gene. The ends were cut back, 6 bases at V and 2 bases at J, with 11 bases in the middle. The CDR3 has 14 amino acids. Germline loops: CDR1 MDHEN, CDR2 SYDVKM. The CDR3 DNA follows: TGTGCCAGCAGCTCCGACACCACTGGAAACACCATATATTTT. Amino acid sequence: CASSSDTTGNTIYF. Full variable domain (outside the CDR3, taken from reference TRBV28 and TRBJ1-3): DVKVTQSSRYLVKRTGEKVFLECVQDMDHENMFWYRQDPGLGLRLIYFSYDVKMKEKGDIPEGYSVSREKKERFSLILESASTNQTSMYLCASSSDTTGNTIYFGEGSWLTVV.

This clonotype was detected ten times or more. This rearrangement joins TRBV11-2 to TRBJ2-6; no clear D. Looked up from germline, CDR1 is SGHAT and CDR2 is FQNNGV. The V gene lost 6 bases and the J gene lost 2 bases, with 2 bases spanning the gap. This CDR3 spans 12 amino acids. CDR3 region: CASRTGANVLTF. The DNA for the CDR3 is TGTGCCAGCAGAACTGGGGCCAACGTCCTGACTTTC.

The chain links TRBV5-1 to TRBJ2-1; TRBD2 matches 7 bases. The CDR3 extends over 16 amino acids. The V gene's germline CDR1 is SGHRS and CDR2 YFSETQ. The ends lost 5 bases at V and 0 bases at J; junction bases unmatched: 8. CDR3 in amino acids: CASSYGRGFSYNEQFF. Written as DNA, the CDR3 is TGCGCCAGCAGTTACGGGCGGGGGTTCTCCTACAATGAGCAGTTCTTC.

The V gene is TRBV7-6, the J gene TRBJ1-6; D not resolved. Germline V gene sequence: CDR1 SGHVS, CDR2 FNYEAQ. The V and J ends lost 2 bases and 8 bases respectively, with 13 bases between them. The CDR3 runs to 15 residues. In nucleotides, the CDR3 is TGTGCCAGCAGCTTACGGACGGCGGACCATTCACCCCTCCACTTT. It codes for CASSLRTADHSPLHF.

In this sample, this clonotype turned up a few times. The CDR3, as DNA: TGTGCCAGCAGTGTGATAGGGTGGTTGTTCTTC. Amino acid sequence: CASSVIGWLFF. The chain combines TRBV6-1 with TRBJ2-1; D gene uncertain. The V and J ends lost 4 bases and 15 bases respectively, with 13 bases between them. The CDR3 extends over 11 amino acids. Germline CDR1 and CDR2: MNHNS and SASEGT.

In its sample, this clonotype was seen a few times. This may be a read error, as it is one base from a much larger clone. This rearrangement joins TRBV12-5 to TRBJ1-1; D call uncertain. The CDR3 consists of 12 residues. V was cut by 3 bases and J by 2 bases, with 4 bases left in between. Germline CDR1 and CDR2: LGHNT and FRNRAP. This CDR3 is CASGLDNTEAFF. The CDR3 nucleotides read TGTGCTAGTGGTTTAGACAACACTGAAGCTTTCTTT.

This clonotype came up a few times. This chain links TRBV12-3 or TRBV12-4 with TRBJ2-1; D might be TRBD2 (6 bases). The V and J ends lost 5 bases and 8 bases respectively, with 10 bases between them. The CDR3 length is 12 residues. This CDR3 reads CASSPASDEQFF. For the CDR3, the DNA is TGTGCCAGCAGTCCCGCTAGCGATGAGCAGTTCTTC.

The chain links TRBV5-1 to TRBJ2-1, with D uncertain. Germline loops: CDR1 SGHRS, CDR2 YFSETQ. V was clipped by 4 bases and J by 5 bases, with 19 bases between them. The CDR3 runs 16 residues. CDR3 in DNA: TGCGCCAGCAGCGCGAGTCCCTCGCGACGGGACAATGAGCAGTTCTTC. Amino acids: CASSASPSRRDNEQFF.